The present TCR beta chain was sequenced within a study of cytomegalovirus exposure and HLA in healthy donors. Whole-study context: A prior analysis found roughly 100 million unique TCR beta sequences from around 180 million T cells.

This clone appeared a few times. Antigen specificity is unknown. 13 Jbeta primers and 60 Vbeta primers were used for the PCR. Libraries were prepared by immunoSEQ multiplex PCR; TCRdb keeps only in-frame clonotypes and omits some of them. The sample carries around 93,000 clones, approximately 80% recorded once. Overall study results and limits: Upon later analysis, HLA-associated TCR beta chains proved more clonally expanded than other, equally common chains. HLA restriction was apparent for most CMV-associated TCR beta chains in a later analysis.

V dropped 1 base and J dropped 4 bases, with 13 bases sitting between them. This CDR3 contains 15 residues. Germline-derived CDR1 and CDR2 are MNHEY and SVGAGI. This receptor was taken from a woman aged 40 to 50 in good health and CMV-seronegative. This chain connects TRBV6-5 to TRBJ1-1, with D tentatively TRBD1 (6 bases). Sequenced input: PBMCs. CDR3 nucleotides: TGTGCCAGCAGTTACTACGCAGGGGCAGGCACTGAAGCTTTCTTT. This encodes CASSYYAGAGTEAFF.